This T cell receptor beta chain was sequenced for a study of shared clonotypes between healthy human individuals (dated by TCRdb to 2018 to 2020). About the full investigation: A couple of women and three men aged 18 to 49 years were included in the cohort. The study deeply sequenced blood TCR repertoires of 5 or 6 healthy adults to estimate repertoire size and the extent of clonotype sharing between individuals. Different laboratories and diverse techniques were used to prepare libraries and sequence TCR repertoires, to increase sequencing depth and limit assay-specific biases. Per donor, three plates each were used for CD4 naive and CD4 memory, two for CD8 naive, and one for CD8 memory. Each donor's leukapheresis produced roughly between about 0.8 and 8.9 billion PBMCs. Overall study results and their limits: The genetic and exposure-history diversity represented was limited by the small number of donors. Incomplete sequencing was indicated by rarefaction of sorted-subset datasets, despite the large sequencing depth. Clonotypes shared by all four sorted-subset donors showed higher generation probabilities than non-shared clonotypes. Across a handful of donors, about 5% of naive CD4, around 3.3% of naive CD8, under 2.5% of memory CD4, and around 0.4% of memory CD8 clonotypes were shared. Naive subsets generally had larger estimated clonotype richness than memory subsets did. Sampling was limited to blood, and TCR repertoires in tissue likely differ from TCR repertoires in blood. Pairwise subsampling indicated that sequencing depth was expected to affect the degree of clonotype sharing among donors.

Worth noting for this clone: There is no known antigen for this receptor. Base qualities were left out, and no much larger clone turns up one base away. The sample carries other DNA sequences with the same CDR3.

The CDR3 numbers 14 residues from cysteine through phenylalanine. Left in the record is the CDR3 DNA by itself, 42 bases read in frame from the first base. The V end loses 0 bases and the J end loses 2 bases, and a stretch of 5 bases separates them. From the germline V gene, CDR1 is LGHNA and CDR2 is YSLEER. CD8 naive samples consisted of CD45RO-negative cells that were positively selected for CCR7, yielding a CD45RA+CCR7+ population without TemRA cells. Donors were healthy HIV-negative adults with no recently reported acute infections or vaccinations. All donors were Caucasian adults living in Nashville, Tennessee, USA. After blood collection by leukapheresis, PBMCs were isolated using Ficoll-Histopaque density gradient centrifugation and then cryopreserved in the vapor phase of liquid nitrogen. Analytical flow cytometry was used to check the purity and quantity of each magnetically sorted T cell population. Genomic DNA was isolated from each sorted fraction and quantified by UV absorbance on a Nanodrop 2000c.

Using the deep immunoSEQ assay, multiplex PCR amplified TCR CDR3 regions from genomic DNA. For each cell subset, the extracted genomic DNA was distributed evenly across all wells of several immunoSEQ 96-well plates, and each plate served as one replicate. For sorted subsets, each replicate PCR was loaded with about 0.2 ug genomic DNA, equivalent to 25,000 to 30,000 T cell genomes. The purified libraries were quantified using a Qubit 3.0 fluorometer, sized with a Bioanalyzer 2100, and then quantified again using the KAPA Library Quantification kit. Every immunoSEQ 96-well plate was sequenced on a dedicated single-read 150-cycle Illumina NextSeq 550 flow cell. The authors' pipeline ran thus. Because only junctional sequences without quality scores were contained in the immunoSEQ output, filtering matching that applied to full-length reads could not be performed. Sequences were annotated with PyIR, a Python wrapper for IgBLAST v1.9, using IMGT germline references to assign V/J genes and CDR3. Reads with weak V/J assignments (E-value above 1e-6), missing CDR3, stop codons, out-of-frame junctions, or ambiguous translated residues were removed. V3J clonotypes were defined as sequences sharing an identical inferred V gene, J gene, and CDR3 amino acid sequence. Percentage overlap between repertoires was calculated by dividing the number of shared unique clonotypes by the size of the smaller repertoire. Repertoire richness was assessed with RTK rarefaction, the Chao1 estimator, and Recon v2.1 estimates of unobserved clonotypes. OLGA was used to compute generation probabilities for all TCRbeta clonotypes that the gDNA method yielded from a handful of donors. Entries here come from immuneACCESS through TCRdb and include only in-frame sequences with V and J called. Some clones fail to appear in such tables; in the studies checked, an unresolved V gene covers under half of the shortfall, and the cause of the remainder is unknown. D and trimming were read from the DNA, whereas the V and J calls and clone size are those reported in that table. The sample table shows over 2 million clones, and less than 95% are seen once. 1.1% of the sample is taken by the ten largest.

Sequencing used naive CD8+ T cells sorted from blood. The label giving this sample's cell subset or site can be read as: CD45RA+CCR7+. The chain links TRBV4-3 with TRBJ2-1; a weak D assignment points to TRBD2 (5 bases agree). This receptor was obtained from a man aged 18 to 30 in good health. The CDR3 protein is CASSQEAAYNEQFF. The nucleotide sequence reads as follows: TGCGCCAGCAGCCAAGAAGCGGCCTACAATGAGCAGTTCTTC.